Listed here is a single T cell receptor (beta chain). The data were obtained in a study of blood T cell repertoires in COVID-19. The CDR3 runs 15 residues. Germline V gives CDR1 MGHRA, CDR2 YSYEKL. Trimming removed 0 bases from V and 3 bases from J; junction bases left unmatched: 5. This table comes from immunoSEQ multiplex PCR, and its TCRdb copy is limited to in-frame clones, with some not included. The sample records 200,000 or so clones, around 85% being singletons. Sequencing was carried out using PBMCs or T cells enriched from blood (not recorded which). The chain employs TRBV4-1 and TRBJ2-7; 7 positions match TRBD1. The sequence was obtained from a woman aged 40 to 49 with acute COVID-19. The CDR3 loop reads CASSQEDRRSYEQYF. CDR3 coding DNA: TGCGCCAGCAGCCAAGAGGACAGGAGAAGCTACGAGCAGTACTTC.